This T cell receptor (beta chain) was profiled in a study of blood T cell repertoires in COVID-19. Measured with immunoSEQ multiplex PCR; TCRdb has only the in-frame clones, and not every one. The sample has around 260,000 clones, roughly 84% seen once. The ends were cut back, 3 bases at V and 0 bases at J, with 16 bases in the middle. Germline lookup yields CDR1 SGDLS and CDR2 YYNGEE. This CDR3 contains 17 residues. This chain links TRBV9 with TRBJ1-3; TRBD1 might be the D (5 bases). This clonotype originated in a human donor with COVID-19, enrolled during active disease. The donor label of this sample is uncertain. Source material: peripheral blood. CDR3 DNA sequence: TGTGCCAGCAGCGGAGGGGTTGGGGGGAACTCTGGAAACACCATATATTTT. It translates to CASSGGVGGNSGNTIYF.